A single sample gave rise to the 20 T cell receptor beta chains below, sequenced in a study of shared clonotypes between healthy human individuals. Data came from immunoSEQ multiplex PCR; TCRdb stores just in-frame clones and leaves some out. The sample has approximately 2,200,000 clones, about 92% seen once. Terminally differentiated effector memory CD45RA+ cells were excluded by CCR7 positive selection of CD45RO-negative cells. What was sequenced was naive CD8+ T cells from PBMCs. The receptors stem from a man aged 18 to 30 in good health. Some clones in this sample may be carry-over from other donors' samples.

The chain carries TRBV10-2 and TRBJ2-7; D not resolved. CDR1 is WSHSY and CDR2 is SAAADI in the germline V gene. V was cut by 10 bases and J by 2 bases, with 12 bases left in between. There are 12 residues in the CDR3. The CDR3 sequence: CATGRYTYEQYF. The CDR3 nucleotides are TGCGCCACCGGACGGTATACCTACGAGCAGTACTTC.

The V call is TRBV7-9, the J call TRBJ2-3; a possible D gene is TRBD1 (5 bases). Trimming removed 5 bases from V and 2 bases from J, with 11 bases in between. Germline CDR1 reads SEHNR; CDR2 reads FQNEAQ (reference sequence). The CDR3 loop spans 14 amino acids. The CDR3 nucleotides read TGTGCCAGCAGCCCATGGGGCCCCACAGATACGCAGTATTTT. It encodes CASSPWGPTDTQYF.

J is TRBJ1-5 and V is TRBV15; D unclear. This CDR3 has 15 residues. CDR1 is LNHNV and CDR2 is YYDKDF in the germline V gene (reference sequence). Trimming left V 1 base short and J 1 base short, with 8 bases between. CDR3 nucleotide sequence: TGTGCCACCAGCAGAGTTTTTGACAGCAATCAGCCCCAGCATTTT. Its translation: CATSRVFDSNQPQHF.

V gene TRBV19 combines with J gene TRBJ1-1; D is unresolved. The CDR3 runs 12 residues. Germline CDR1 LNHDA, CDR2 SQIVND (reference sequence). Trimming took off 8 bases at V and 1 base at J, with 8 bases between the two ends. CDR3 DNA: TGTGCCAGTGGCGTGGCGAACACTGAAGCTTTCTTT. Its translation is CASGVANTEAFF.

The rearrangement links TRBV9 to TRBJ1-1; no clear D gene. Germline V gene lookup returns CDR1 SGDLS and CDR2 YYNGEE. V was shortened by 4 bases and J by 1 base, with 11 bases between the two germline ends. The CDR3 consists of 14 residues. The CDR3 region has the DNA TGTGCCAGCAGCCCTCCGAAAGGGAACACTGAAGCTTTCTTT. It codes for CASSPPKGNTEAFF.

The genes are TRBV7-6 and TRBJ2-5; the D gene is possibly TRBD2 (6 bases). Germline CDR1 reads SGHVS; CDR2 reads FNYEAQ. This CDR3 has 16 residues. The V and J ends lost 1 base and 2 bases respectively, with 14 bases between them. CDR3 residues: CASSLGSEGLQETQYF. As DNA, the CDR3 is TGTGCCAGCAGCTTAGGGAGTGAAGGACTACAAGAGACCCAGTACTTC.

The chain links TRBV2 to TRBJ2-1, with 9 positions matching TRBD1. The CDR3 consists of 15 residues. Germline V gene sequence: CDR1 SNHLY, CDR2 FYNNEI. With V trimmed by 5 bases and J by 4 bases, 6 bases remained unmatched. The CDR3 coding sequence is TGTGCCAGCAGTCCCGGGACAGGGCCTTACAATGAGCAGTTCTTC. Translated: CASSPGTGPYNEQFF.

As regards this clone: Other DNA sequences in this sample translate to the same CDR3. The chain has TRBV27 and TRBJ2-7; D assignment may be TRBD1 or TRBD2 (5 bases each). The CDR3 contains 12 residues. Germline V lookup: CDR1 MNHEY, CDR2 SMNVEV (reference sequence). V was shortened by 2 bases and J by 6 bases, with 8 bases between the two germline ends. Here the CDR3 reads CASSLIGAEQYF. The CDR3 coding sequence is TGTGCCAGCAGTTTAATCGGGGCCGAGCAGTACTTC.

The chain uses TRBV29-1 and TRBJ1-2; no definite D call. In germline, CDR1 is SQVTM, CDR2 ANQGSEA. Deletions cut 7 bases from V and 3 bases from J, with 9 bases between. CDR3 length equals 11 residues. CDR3 sequence (DNA): TGCAGCGGTCAGGTTTACTATGGCTACACCTTC. Amino acid sequence: CSGQVYYGYTF. Combining the CDR3 with reference TRBV29-1 and TRBJ1-2 gives the whole variable domain SAVISQKPSRDICQRGTSLTIQCQVDSQVTMMFWYRQQPGQSLTLIATANQGSEATYESGFVIDKFPISRPNLTFSTLTVSNMSPEDSSIYLCSGQVYYGYTFGSGTRLTVV.

The chain recombines TRBV27 with TRBJ2-5; perhaps TRBD1 as D (5 bases). Trimming cost V 8 bases and J 7 bases, with 8 bases left between them. Per the germline V gene, CDR1 is MNHEY and CDR2 is SMNVEV (reference sequence). The length of the CDR3 is 10 residues. CDR3 sequence (DNA): TGTGCCAGCGGAAGGGGGACCCAGTACTTC. It yields the protein CASGRGTQYF.

The rearrangement uses TRBV19 and TRBJ2-7; D is unresolved. The length of the CDR3 is 13 residues. Germline CDR1 and CDR2: LNHDA and SQIVND (reference sequence). V gave up 5 bases and J gave up 3 bases, with 11 bases separating them. The CDR3 spells CASSVTSFYEQYF. The CDR3 nucleotides are TGTGCCAGTAGTGTCACAAGCTTCTACGAGCAGTACTTC.

The genes are TRBV19 and TRBJ2-1; no firm D call. The CDR3 has 12 residues. From germline, CDR1 is LNHDA and CDR2 SQIVND (reference sequence). With 7 bases removed from V and 4 bases from J, the gap between germline ends came to 8 bases. CDR3 coding DNA: TGTGCCAGTACCGACGCGTACAATGAGCAGTTCTTC. It encodes CASTDAYNEQFF. The complete variable domain, with remaining parts taken from reference TRBV19 and TRBJ2-1, reads DGGITQSPKYLFRKEGQNVTLSCEQNLNHDAMYWYRQDPGQGLRLIYYSQIVNDFQKGDIAEGYSVSREKKESFPLTVTSAQKNPTAFYLCASTDAYNEQFFGPGTRLTVL.

V usage is TRBV7-9 and J usage is TRBJ1-2; D remains ambiguous. Germline V lookup: CDR1 SEHNR, CDR2 FQNEAQ (reference sequence). This CDR3 is built from 12 residues. V dropped 1 base and J dropped 8 bases, with 8 bases sitting between them. Here the CDR3 reads CASSLDTMGYTF. CDR3 in DNA: TGTGCCAGCAGCTTAGATACCATGGGCTACACCTTC.

The rearrangement joins TRBV11-2 to TRBJ2-3, with D hard to call. This CDR3 is 16 amino acids long. The germline gives CDR1 SGHAT, CDR2 FQNNGV. V lost 1 base and J lost 2, with 13 bases in between. CDR3 in DNA: TGTGCCAGCAGCTTAGGGCTCAGCACATCCACAGATACGCAGTATTTT. It codes for CASSLGLSTSTDTQYF.

The rearrangement links TRBV7-9 to TRBJ2-7; perhaps TRBD2 as D (7 bases). Germline-derived CDR1 and CDR2 are SEHNR and FQNEAQ (reference sequence). Trimming stripped 1 base from V and 6 bases from J, with 13 bases between. This CDR3 comprises 14 residues. Here the CDR3 reads CASSLVYREGEQYF. The CDR3 bases are TGTGCCAGCAGCTTAGTTTACAGGGAGGGCGAGCAGTACTTC.

The V call is TRBV5-6, the J call TRBJ2-3; TRBD2 aligns across 11 bases. The germline V gene has CDR1 SGHDT and CDR2 YYEEEE. The length of the CDR3 is 15 residues. V was clipped by 4 bases and J by 5 bases; unmatched bases: 6. CDR3 protein: CASSMTSGNVDTQYF. The CDR3 bases are TGTGCCAGCAGCATGACTAGCGGGAACGTAGATACGCAGTATTTT.

The V and J genes are TRBV4-1 and TRBJ2-6, with D unresolved. V was pared by 0 bases and J by 0 bases, with 6 bases between. This CDR3 contains 16 residues. Germline V gene data show CDR1 as MGHRA and CDR2 as YSYEKL. This CDR3 reads CASSQERDSGANVLTF. The CDR3 nucleotides read TGCGCCAGCAGCCAAGAAAGAGACTCTGGGGCCAACGTCCTGACTTTC.

CDR3 sequence (DNA): TGTGCCAGCAGCCCAAGAGGGACACGCCGGGCCGGGGAGCTGTTTTTT. The encoded protein is CASSPRGTRRAGELFF. The chain is built from TRBV9 and TRBJ2-2; D might be TRBD1 (6 bases). The CDR3 contains 16 residues. V was clipped by 4 bases and J by 6 bases, with 19 bases between them. The germline V gene has CDR1 SGDLS and CDR2 YYNGEE.

V usage is TRBV4-3 and J usage is TRBJ2-1; D is possibly TRBD2 (5 bases). V dropped 4 bases and J dropped 5 bases, with 9 bases sitting between them. This CDR3 spans 13 amino acids. CDR1 and CDR2 (germline): LGHNA, YSLEER. The CDR3 reads CASSPAVDNEQFF. Written as DNA, the CDR3 is TGCGCCAGCAGCCCAGCGGTAGACAATGAGCAGTTCTTC.

The chain has TRBV23-1 and TRBJ2-7; tentatively, D is TRBD2 (5 bases). TRBV23-1 is an open reading frame whose function is uncertain. V lost 0 bases and J 3 bases, leaving 12 bases between the germline ends. The CDR3 is made up of 15 amino acids. The CDR3 DNA is TGCGCCAGCAGTCAATCCACCGGTGAGGGCTACGAGCAGTACTTC. It encodes CASSQSTGEGYEQYF.